The source of this TCR beta chain is a study of blood T cell repertoires in COVID-19. Study at large: Samples came from the United States, Italy and Spain, spanning acute and convalescent COVID-19. T cells, B-cell-depleted T cells, or PBMCs supplied cDNA or gDNA.

Followed longitudinally, the Seattle patients had been enrolled during active infection. Original methodology: Estimation of nucleated cell counts was performed using reference gene primer amplification. The repertoire was sequenced with immunoSEQ multiplex PCR; TCRdb's copy has only in-frame clones and lacks some. V and J calls and clone size come straight from that table; D and trimming were deduced from the DNA. This table holds about 200,000 clones, around four fifths found once. V lost 4 bases, J lost 3 bases, and 11 bases stayed unmatched. Germline V gene lookup returns CDR1 LGHDT and CDR2 YNNKEL (reference sequence). The CDR3 has 16 residues.

The sequencing input was peripheral blood. This sequence was found in a man in his sixties with COVID-19, enrolled during active disease. The gene calls are TRBV3-1 (or the pseudogene TRBV3-2) and TRBJ2-7, with 8 bases that match TRBD1. The CDR3, as DNA: TGTGCCAGCAGCCTCTGGACAGGACAGGGTGGCTACGAGCAGTACTTC. Its protein is CASSLWTGQGGYEQYF.